A selection of T cell receptor beta chains follows, all from one sample in a study of PD-1 blockade in classical Hodgkin lymphoma. Clones were sequenced by immunoSEQ multiplex PCR, and TCRdb holds only the in-frame ones, with some missing. The repertoire has roughly 40,000 clones, approximately 70% of them found once; the top ten carry roughly 3%. Sequences were derived from peripheral blood mononuclear cells (PBMCs), sampled at baseline. These receptors were collected from a human donor with classical Hodgkin lymphoma. Both conserved end residues are trimmed from each CDR3. Fields, in order: V gene, CDR3 protein.

V gene: TRBV11-3; CDR3 protein: ASSSISASTDTQY
V gene: TRBV7-3; CDR3 protein: ASSLSGGNTEAF
V gene: TRBV11-2; CDR3 protein: ASSLVGIGTDTQY
V gene: TRBV10-3; CDR3 protein: AISDERGLTYEQY
V gene: TRBV10-3; CDR3 protein: AISPIPGFGELF
V gene: TRBV7-3; CDR3 protein: ASSPGQGAYEQY
V gene: TRBV5-6; CDR3 protein: ASTDTANYEQY
V gene: TRBV28; CDR3 protein: ASSPYSSGGWADTQY
V gene: TRBV5-6; CDR3 protein: ARTGPPTYEQY
V gene: TRBV27; CDR3 protein: ASSLSGRAREAF
V gene: TRBV30; CDR3 protein: AWRKAGALGGQF
V gene: TRBV14; CDR3 protein: ASSQVTGALYEQY
V gene: TRBV6-4; CDR3 protein: ASRLIPGTGIFFGLDEQY
V gene: TRBV13; CDR3 protein: ASSLSPGLEDDNEQF
V gene: TRBV7-9; CDR3 protein: ASSLKRGTEAF
V gene: TRBV9; CDR3 protein: ATRTYRGSYNEQF
V gene: TRBV5-1; CDR3 protein: ASSLVTTGHEQY
V gene: TRBV25-1; CDR3 protein: ASTVGAYEQY
V gene: TRBV4-3; CDR3 protein: ASSQDRAGNEQF
V gene: TRBV7-2; CDR3 protein: ASSLTSGRAGTGELF
V gene: TRBV5-4; CDR3 protein: ASTPGQINSPLH
V gene: TRBV7-6; CDR3 protein: ASSLTGGRNEQY
V gene: TRBV5-1; CDR3 protein: ASSFTLTGVTEAF
V gene: TRBV7-9; CDR3 protein: ASSLGLAGTDYTQY
V gene: TRBV7-9; CDR3 protein: ASSFTDPALRSYNEQF
V gene: TRBV28; CDR3 protein: ASSFGAGEGFYEQY
V gene: TRBV6-4; CDR3 protein: ASSEWVVGNQPQH
V gene: TRBV16; CDR3 protein: ASSRSGTGTSTDTQY
V gene: TRBV19; CDR3 protein: ASTVTGAPYEQY
V gene: TRBV2; CDR3 protein: ASTWDSSYEQY
V gene: TRBV6-5; CDR3 protein: ASMYVGTEAF
V gene: TRBV27; CDR3 protein: ASSSLTGTAKLYEQY
V gene: TRBV6-5; CDR3 protein: ASTTPNSYEQY
V gene: TRBV10-3; CDR3 protein: AISESTGSSTEAF